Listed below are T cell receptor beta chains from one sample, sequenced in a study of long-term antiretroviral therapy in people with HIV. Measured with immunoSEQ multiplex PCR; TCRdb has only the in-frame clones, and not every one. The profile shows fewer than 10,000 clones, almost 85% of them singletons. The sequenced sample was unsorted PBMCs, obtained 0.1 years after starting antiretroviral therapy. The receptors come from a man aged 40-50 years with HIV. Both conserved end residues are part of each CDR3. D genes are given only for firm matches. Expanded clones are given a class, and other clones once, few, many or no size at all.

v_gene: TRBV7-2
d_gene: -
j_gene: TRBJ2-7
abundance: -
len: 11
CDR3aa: CASSPQYEQYF
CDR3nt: TGTGCCAGCAGCCCGCAATACGAGCAGTACTTC

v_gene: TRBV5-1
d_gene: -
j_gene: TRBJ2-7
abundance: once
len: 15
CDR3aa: CASTWAPLNGDEQYF
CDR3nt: TGCGCCAGCACCTGGGCCCCCCTAAACGGGGACGAGCAGTACTTC

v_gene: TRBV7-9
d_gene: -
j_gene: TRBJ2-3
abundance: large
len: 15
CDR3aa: CASSLGGGREDTQYF
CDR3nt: TGTGCCAGCAGCTTAGGAGGGGGGCGTGAAGATACGCAGTATTTT

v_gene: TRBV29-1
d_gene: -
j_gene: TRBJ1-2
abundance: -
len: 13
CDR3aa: CSVGDNTNYGYTF
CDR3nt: TGCAGCGTGGGGGACAATACTAACTATGGCTACACCTTC

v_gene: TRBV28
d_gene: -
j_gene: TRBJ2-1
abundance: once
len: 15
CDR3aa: CASSITWGSYNEQFF
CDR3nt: TGTGCCAGCAGCATCACTTGGGGGTCCTACAATGAGCAGTTCTTC

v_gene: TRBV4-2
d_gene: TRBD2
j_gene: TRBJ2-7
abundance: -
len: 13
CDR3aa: CASSPRLAEEQYF
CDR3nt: TGTGCCAGCAGCCCCCGACTAGCGGAAGAGCAGTACTTC

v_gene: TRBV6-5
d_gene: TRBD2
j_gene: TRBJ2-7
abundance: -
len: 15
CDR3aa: CASSDLAGGPYEQYF
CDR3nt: TGTGCCAGCAGCGATCTAGCGGGGGGGCCCTACGAGCAGTACTTC

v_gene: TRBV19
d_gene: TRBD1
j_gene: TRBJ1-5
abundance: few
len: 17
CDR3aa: CASSIPPTGGHDQPQHF
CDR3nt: TGTGCCAGTAGTATACCCCCGACAGGGGGGCACGATCAGCCCCAGCATTTT

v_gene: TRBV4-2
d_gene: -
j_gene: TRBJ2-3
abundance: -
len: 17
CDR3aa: CASSQGVGLASTDTQYF
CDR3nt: TGTGCCAGCAGCCAAGGAGTAGGGCTAGCGAGCACAGATACGCAGTATTTT

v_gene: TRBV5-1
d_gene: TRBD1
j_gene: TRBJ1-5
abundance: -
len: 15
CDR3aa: CASSLGGGGGQPQHF
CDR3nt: TGCGCCAGCAGCTTGGGAGGGGGCGGTGGTCAGCCCCAGCATTTT

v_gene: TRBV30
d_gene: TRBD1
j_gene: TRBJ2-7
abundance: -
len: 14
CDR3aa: CAWKRDRDSYEQYF
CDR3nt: TGTGCCTGGAAACGGGACAGGGACTCCTACGAGCAGTACTTC

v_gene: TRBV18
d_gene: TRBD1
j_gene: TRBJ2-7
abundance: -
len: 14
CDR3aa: CASSPRDRVYEQYF
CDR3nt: TGTGCCAGCTCACCACGGGACAGGGTCTACGAGCAGTACTTC

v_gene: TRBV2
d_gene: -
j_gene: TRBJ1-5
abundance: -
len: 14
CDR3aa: CASSARQGNQPQHF
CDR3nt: TGTGCCAGCAGTGCCCGACAGGGCAATCAGCCCCAGCATTTT

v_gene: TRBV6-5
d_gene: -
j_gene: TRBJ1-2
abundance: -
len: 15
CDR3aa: CASRVIGGSNYGYTF
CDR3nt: TGTGCCAGCAGGGTGATTGGGGGGTCTAACTATGGCTACACCTTC